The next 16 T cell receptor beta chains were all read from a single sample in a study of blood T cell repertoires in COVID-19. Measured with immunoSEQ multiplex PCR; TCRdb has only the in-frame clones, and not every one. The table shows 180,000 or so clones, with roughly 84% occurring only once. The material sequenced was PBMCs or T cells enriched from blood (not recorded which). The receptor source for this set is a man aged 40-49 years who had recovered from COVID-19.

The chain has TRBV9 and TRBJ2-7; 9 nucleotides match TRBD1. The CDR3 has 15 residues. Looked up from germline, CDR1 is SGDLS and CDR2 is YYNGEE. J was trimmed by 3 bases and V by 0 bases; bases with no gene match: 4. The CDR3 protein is CASSVDGTGLYEQYF. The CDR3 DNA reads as TGTGCCAGCAGCGTAGACGGGACAGGGCTCTACGAGCAGTACTTC. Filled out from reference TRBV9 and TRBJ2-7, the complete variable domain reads DSGVTQTPKHLITATGQRVTLRCSPRSGDLSVYWYQQSLDQGLQFLIQYYNGEERAKGNILERFSAQQFPDLHSELNLSSLELGDSALYFCASSVDGTGLYEQYFGPGTRLTVT.

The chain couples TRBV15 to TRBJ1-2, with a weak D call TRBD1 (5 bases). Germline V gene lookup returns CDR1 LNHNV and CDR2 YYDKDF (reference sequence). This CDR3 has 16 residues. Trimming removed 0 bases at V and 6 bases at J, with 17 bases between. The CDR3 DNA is TGTGCCACCAGCAGAGAGGGGCGGATCGCTCCCCATGGCTACACCTTC. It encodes CATSREGRIAPHGYTF.

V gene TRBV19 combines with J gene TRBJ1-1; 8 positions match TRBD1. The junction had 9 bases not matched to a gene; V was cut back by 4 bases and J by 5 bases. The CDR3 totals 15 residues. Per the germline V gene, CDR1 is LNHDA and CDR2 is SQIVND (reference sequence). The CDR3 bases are TGTGCCAGTAGTAGGCGGACAGGGAGGAGGACTGAAGCTTTCTTT. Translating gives CASSRRTGRRTEAFF.

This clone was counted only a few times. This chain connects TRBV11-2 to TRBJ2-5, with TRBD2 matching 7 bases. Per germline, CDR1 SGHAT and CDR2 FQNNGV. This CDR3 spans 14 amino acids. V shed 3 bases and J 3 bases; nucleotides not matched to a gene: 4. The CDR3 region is CASSFGGGKETQYF. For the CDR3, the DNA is TGTGCCAGCAGCTTTGGGGGGGGAAAAGAGACCCAGTACTTC.

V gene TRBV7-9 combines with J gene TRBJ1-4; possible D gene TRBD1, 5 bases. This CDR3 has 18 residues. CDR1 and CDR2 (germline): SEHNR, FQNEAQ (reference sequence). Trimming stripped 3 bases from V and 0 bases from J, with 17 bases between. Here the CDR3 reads CASSFGAGKVATNEKLFF. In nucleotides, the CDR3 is TGTGCCAGCAGCTTTGGGGCAGGGAAAGTTGCAACTAATGAAAAACTGTTTTTT.

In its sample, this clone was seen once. CDR3 sequence reads: CASSYDGGDNQPQHF. DNA for the CDR3: TGTGCCAGCAGTTACGATGGGGGGGACAATCAGCCCCAGCATTTT. The chain combines TRBV6-2 or TRBV6-3 with TRBJ1-5, with D possibly being TRBD1 (5 bases). Trimming took 2 bases from V and 3 from J, leaving 11 bases between them. CDR1 is MNHEY and CDR2 is SVGEGT in the germline V gene. The CDR3 has 15 residues.

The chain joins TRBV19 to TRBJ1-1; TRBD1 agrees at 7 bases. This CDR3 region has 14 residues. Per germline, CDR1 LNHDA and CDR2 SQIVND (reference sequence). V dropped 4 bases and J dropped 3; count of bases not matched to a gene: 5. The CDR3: CASSTDRAHTEAFF. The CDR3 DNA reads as TGTGCCAGTAGTACAGACAGGGCCCACACTGAAGCTTTCTTT.

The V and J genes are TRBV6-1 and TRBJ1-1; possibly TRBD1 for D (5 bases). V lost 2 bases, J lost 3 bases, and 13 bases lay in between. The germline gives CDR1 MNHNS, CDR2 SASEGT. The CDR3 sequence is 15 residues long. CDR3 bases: TGTGCCAGCAGTGAATTGGGGGGAGGGGACACTGAAGCTTTCTTT. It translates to CASSELGGGDTEAFF.

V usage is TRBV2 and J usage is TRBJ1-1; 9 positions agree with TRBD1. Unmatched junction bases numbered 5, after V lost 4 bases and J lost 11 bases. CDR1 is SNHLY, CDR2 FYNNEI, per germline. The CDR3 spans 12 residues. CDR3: CASSGGTGRAFF. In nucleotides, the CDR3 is TGTGCCAGCAGTGGGGGGACAGGGAGGGCTTTCTTT.

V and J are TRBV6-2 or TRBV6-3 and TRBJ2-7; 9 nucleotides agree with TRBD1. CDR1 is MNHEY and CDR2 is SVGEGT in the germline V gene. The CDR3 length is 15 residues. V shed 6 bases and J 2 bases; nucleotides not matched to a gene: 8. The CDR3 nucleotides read TGTGCCAGCAGGCCTGGGACAGGGAGCGCCTACGAGCAGTACTTC. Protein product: CASRPGTGSAYEQYF.

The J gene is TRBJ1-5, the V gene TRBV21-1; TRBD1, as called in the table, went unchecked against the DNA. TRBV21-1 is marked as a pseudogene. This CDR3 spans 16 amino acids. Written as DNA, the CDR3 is TGTGCCAGCAGCCAAGGGGGGACAGGGCCCAATCAGCCCCAGCATTTT. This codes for CASSQGGTGPNQPQHF.

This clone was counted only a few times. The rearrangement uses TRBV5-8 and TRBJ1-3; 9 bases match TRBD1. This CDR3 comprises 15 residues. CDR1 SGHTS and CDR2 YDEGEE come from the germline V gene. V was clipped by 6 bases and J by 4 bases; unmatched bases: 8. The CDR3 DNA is TGTGCCAGCAACCGGGACAGGGAGGTCGGAAACACCATATATTTT. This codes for CASNRDREVGNTIYF.

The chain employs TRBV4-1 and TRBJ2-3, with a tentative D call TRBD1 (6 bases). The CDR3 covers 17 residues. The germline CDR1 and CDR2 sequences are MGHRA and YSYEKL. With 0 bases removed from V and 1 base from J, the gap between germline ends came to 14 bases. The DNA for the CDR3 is TGCGCCAGCAGCCAAGATGCGGCAGGGGAAGGCACAGATACGCAGTATTTT. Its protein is CASSQDAAGEGTDTQYF.

CDR3: CASSIGHRGGTGNTIYF. In DNA form, the CDR3 reads TGTGCCAGTAGTATAGGGCACAGGGGTGGTACTGGAAACACCATATATTTT. V gene TRBV19 combines with J gene TRBJ1-3; 7 positions agree with TRBD1. This CDR3 has 17 amino acids. Losses at the gene ends were 1 base for V and 2 bases for J; bases not matched to a gene: 8. Per the germline V gene, CDR1 is LNHDA and CDR2 is SQIVND (reference sequence).

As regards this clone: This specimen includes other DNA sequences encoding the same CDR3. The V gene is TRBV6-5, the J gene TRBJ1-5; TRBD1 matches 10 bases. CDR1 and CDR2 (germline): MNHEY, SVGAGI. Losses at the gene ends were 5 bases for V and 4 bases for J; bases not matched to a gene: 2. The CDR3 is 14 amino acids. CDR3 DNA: TGTGCCAGCAGTCGGGACAGGGGAAATCAGCCCCAGCATTTT. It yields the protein CASSRDRGNQPQHF.

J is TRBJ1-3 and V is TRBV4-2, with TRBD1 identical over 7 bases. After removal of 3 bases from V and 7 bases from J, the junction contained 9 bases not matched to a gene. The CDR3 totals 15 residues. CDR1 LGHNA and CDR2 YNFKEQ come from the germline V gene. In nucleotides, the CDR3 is TGTGCCAGCAGCCAGTCTGGGACAGCTCTTAACACCATATATTTT. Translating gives CASSQSGTALNTIYF.